Sequencing of this T cell receptor beta chain was carried out in a study of T cells after yellow fever vaccination. The V gene's germline CDR1 is MDHEN and CDR2 SYDVKM. The CDR3 is 15 residues long. V dropped 5 bases and J dropped 5; count of bases not matched to a gene: 9. TCRdb re-called the 5' RACE reads with MiXCR, one entry per CDR3 protein. The sample lists more than 120,000 distinct CDR3 sequences, more than 6% occurring once. The sample here was CD4+ T cells sorted from PBMCs, taken 5 days after the yellow fever booster vaccination. This chain uses TRBV28 with TRBJ2-7, with 10 positions matching TRBD1. The source of this sequence is a young man who received the YFV17D yellow fever vaccine. CDR3 in DNA: TGTGCCAGCAGTCCGCCGGGACAGGGGTTGCACGAGCAGTACTTC. Residues: CASSPPGQGLHEQYF.